These 5 T cell receptor beta chains came from one sample sequenced in a study of shared clonotypes between healthy human individuals. The data were produced by immunoSEQ multiplex PCR, yet TCRdb's version contains in-frame clones alone and is incomplete. This table has about 680,000 clones, 73% appearing once. The sample comprised memory CD4+ T cells sorted from blood. Indicated subset: CD45RA-negative fraction. These receptors came from a woman aged 25 to 39 in good health.

This clone was counted a few times. The J gene is TRBJ2-5, the V gene TRBV6-6; D is possibly TRBD1 or TRBD2 (5 bases each). Germline CDR1 and CDR2: MNHNY and SVGAGI (reference sequence). The CDR3 has 15 residues. Trimming took 5 bases from V and 3 from J, leaving 16 bases between them. In nucleotides, the CDR3 is TGTGCCAGCAGTAAACCCGGGACGGGTGAAGAGACCCAGTACTTC. This gives the protein CASSKPGTGEETQYF.

The rearrangement joins TRBV20-1 to TRBJ1-1, with D hard to call. Trimming took 3 bases from V and 10 from J, leaving 12 bases between them. CDR1 is DFQATT, CDR2 SNEGSKA, per germline (reference sequence). This CDR3 spans 11 amino acids. CDR3 DNA sequence: TGCAGTGCTAGTCGCCAGACGGGAGCTTTCTTT. As protein: CSASRQTGAFF.

For this clone: One junction end disagrees with the germline gene, perhaps due to a read error. The chain combines TRBV7-2 with TRBJ2-5; TRBD2 matches at 10 bases. Germline V lookup: CDR1 SGHTA, CDR2 FQGNSA. The CDR3 has 14 amino acids. The CDR3 bases are TGTGCCAGCAGCCTAGCGGGAGTGGCGGAGACCCAGTACTTC. Translation gives CASSLAGVAETQYF.

The chain uses TRBV2 and TRBJ2-1, with D unclear. Between the trimmed V and J ends, which lost 6 bases and 3 bases, there was a span of 9 bases. Germline V gene sequence: CDR1 SNHLY, CDR2 FYNNEI. The CDR3 sequence is 13 residues long. CDR3 DNA: TGTGCCAGCAGCAAAGACATCTACAATGAGCAGTTCTTC. It codes for CASSKDIYNEQFF.

The chain links TRBV18 to TRBJ1-1; perhaps TRBD1 as D (5 bases). This CDR3 is 15 amino acids long. The V gene lost 5 bases and the J gene lost 1 base, with 14 bases spanning the gap. The V gene's germline CDR1 is KGHSH and CDR2 LQKENI. Here the CDR3 reads CASSFGRDANTEAFF. The CDR3 coding sequence is TGTGCCAGCTCATTCGGCAGGGATGCGAACACTGAAGCTTTCTTT. Combining the CDR3 with reference TRBV18 and TRBJ1-1 gives the whole variable domain NAGVMQNPRHLVRRRGQEARLRCSPMKGHSHVYWYRQLPEEGLKFMVYLQKENIIDESGMPKERFSAEFPKEGPSILRIQQVVRGDSAAYFCASSFGRDANTEAFFGQGTRLTVV.